The entry that follows covers one T cell receptor (beta chain) sequence. As processed by the authors: From reference gene primer amplification, estimates of nucleated cell counts were derived. TCRdb's copy holds only in-frame clones and misses some; the assay was immunoSEQ multiplex PCR. The V and J calls and clone size were taken over from that table, and D and trimming were inferred from the DNA. The repertoire consists of about 68,000 clones, with 60% to 80% occurring once and the leading ten covering roughly 6.5%. The data are from a study of blood T cell repertoires in COVID-19. Trimming shortened V by 1 base and J by 4 bases, and 7 bases separated the two germline ends. Germline V lookup: CDR1 SEHNR, CDR2 FQNEAQ (reference sequence). This CDR3 contains 13 residues.

This sequence originates from a woman between 55 and 75 years old with acute or convalescent COVID-19. The gene calls are TRBV7-9 and TRBJ1-2; D unresolved. Sample: peripheral blood. The CDR3 DNA follows: TGTGCCAGCAGCTTAGGTAACTTCTATGGCTACACCTTC. This gives the protein CASSLGNFYGYTF.